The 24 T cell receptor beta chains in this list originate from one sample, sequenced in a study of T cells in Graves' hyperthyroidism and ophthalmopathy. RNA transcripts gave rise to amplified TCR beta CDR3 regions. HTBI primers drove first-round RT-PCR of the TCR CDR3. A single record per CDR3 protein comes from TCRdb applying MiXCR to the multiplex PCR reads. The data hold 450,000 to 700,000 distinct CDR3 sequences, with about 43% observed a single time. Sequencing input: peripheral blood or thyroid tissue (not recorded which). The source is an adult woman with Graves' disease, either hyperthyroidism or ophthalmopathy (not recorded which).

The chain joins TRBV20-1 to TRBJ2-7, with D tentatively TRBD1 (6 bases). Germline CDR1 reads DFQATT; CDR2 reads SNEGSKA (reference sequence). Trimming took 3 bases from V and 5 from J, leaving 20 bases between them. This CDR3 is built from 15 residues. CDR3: CSARDVGAGIDEQYF. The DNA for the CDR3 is TGCAGTGCTAGGGATGTGGGGGCAGGGATCGACGAGCAGTACTTC.

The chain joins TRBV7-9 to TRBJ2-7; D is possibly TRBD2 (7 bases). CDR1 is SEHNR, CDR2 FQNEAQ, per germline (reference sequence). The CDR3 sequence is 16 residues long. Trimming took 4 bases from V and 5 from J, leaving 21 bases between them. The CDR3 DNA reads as TGTGCCAGCAGCTCCGGAGGGGGGAGGGCCTTGGACGAGCAGTACTTC. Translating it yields CASSSGGGRALDEQYF.

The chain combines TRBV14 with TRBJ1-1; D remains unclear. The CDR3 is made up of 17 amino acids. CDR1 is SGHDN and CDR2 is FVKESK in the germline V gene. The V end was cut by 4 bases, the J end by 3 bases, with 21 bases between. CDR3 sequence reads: CASSRRAWTSGHTEAFF. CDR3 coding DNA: TGTGCCAGCAGCCGCAGAGCCTGGACTAGCGGGCACACTGAAGCTTTCTTT.

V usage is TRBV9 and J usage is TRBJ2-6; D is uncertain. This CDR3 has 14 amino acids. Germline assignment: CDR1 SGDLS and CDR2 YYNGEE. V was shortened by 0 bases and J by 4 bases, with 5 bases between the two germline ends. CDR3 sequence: CASSVGVGANVLTF. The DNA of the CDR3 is TGTGCCAGCAGCGTAGGAGTGGGGGCCAACGTCCTGACTTTC.

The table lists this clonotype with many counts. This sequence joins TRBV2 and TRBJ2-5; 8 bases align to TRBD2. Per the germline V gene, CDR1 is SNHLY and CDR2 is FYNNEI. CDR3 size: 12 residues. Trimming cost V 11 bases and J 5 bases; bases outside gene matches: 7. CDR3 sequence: CAGSRGGETQYF. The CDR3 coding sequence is TGTGCCGGCTCCCGGGGGGGGGAGACCCAGTACTTC. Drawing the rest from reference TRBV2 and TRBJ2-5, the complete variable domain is EPEVTQTPSHQVTQMGQEVILRCVPISNHLYFYWYRQILGQKVEFLVSFYNNEISEKSEIFDDQFSVERPDGSNFTLKIRSTKLEDSAMYFCAGSRGGETQYFGPGTRLLVL.

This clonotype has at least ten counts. CDR3 bases: TGTGCCAGCAGTAACCTAGCGGGAGGGCCCCACGAGCAGTACTTC. Protein: CASSNLAGGPHEQYF. The chain couples TRBV27 to TRBJ2-7; TRBD2 matches 12 bases. There are 15 residues in the CDR3. The J segment lost 5 bases and the V segment lost 5 bases, leaving 7 bases of the junction unmatched. Per the germline V gene, CDR1 is MNHEY and CDR2 is SMNVEV (reference sequence).

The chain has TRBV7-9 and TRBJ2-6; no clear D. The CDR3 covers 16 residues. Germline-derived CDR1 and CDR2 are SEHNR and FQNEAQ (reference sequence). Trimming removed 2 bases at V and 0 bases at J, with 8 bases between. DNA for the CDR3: TGTGCCAGCAGCTTACAGGTTCCCTCTGGGGCCAACGTCCTGACTTTC. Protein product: CASSLQVPSGANVLTF.

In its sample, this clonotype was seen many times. CDR3 protein: CSAGTPLGELFF. The CDR3 DNA reads as TGCAGCGCTGGGACACCCTTGGGGGAGCTGTTTTTT. The chain links TRBV29-1 to TRBJ2-2, with D tentatively TRBD1 (6 bases). The CDR3 consists of 12 residues. V lost 7 bases to trimming and J lost 8 bases, with 14 bases between them. CDR1 is SQVTM, CDR2 ANQGSEA, per germline.

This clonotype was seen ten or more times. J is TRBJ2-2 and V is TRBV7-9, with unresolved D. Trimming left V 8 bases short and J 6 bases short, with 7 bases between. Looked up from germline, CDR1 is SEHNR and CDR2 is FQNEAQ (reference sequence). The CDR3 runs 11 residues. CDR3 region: CASALPGELFF. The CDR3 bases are TGTGCCAGCGCTCTTCCCGGGGAGCTGTTTTTT.

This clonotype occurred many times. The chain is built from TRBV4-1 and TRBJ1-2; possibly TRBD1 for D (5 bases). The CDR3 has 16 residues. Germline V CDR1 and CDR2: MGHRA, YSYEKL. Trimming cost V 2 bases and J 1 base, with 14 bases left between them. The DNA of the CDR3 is TGCGCCAGCAGCCAATCAGCCGGGCAGGGTAACTATGGCTACACCTTC. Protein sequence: CASSQSAGQGNYGYTF.

The chain's CDR3 is CASSLSGANSYGYTF. Here the CDR3 DNA reads TGTGCCAGCAGCTTGTCAGGGGCCAATAGCTATGGCTACACCTTC. V is TRBV7-9 and J is TRBJ1-2, with TRBD1 as a possible D gene (6 bases). Germline-derived CDR1 and CDR2 are SEHNR and FQNEAQ (reference sequence). Trimming removed 3 bases at V and 4 bases at J, with 15 bases between. This CDR3 has 15 amino acids.

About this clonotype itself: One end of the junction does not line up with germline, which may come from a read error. In DNA, the CDR3 is TGCGCCAGCAGCCAAGACGAGGGGTTTGACTATAGCTACACCTTC. This codes for CASSQDEGFDYSYTF. This sequence joins TRBV4-1 and TRBJ1-2, with D possibly TRBD1 on 5 matching bases. This CDR3 region has 15 residues. CDR1 and CDR2 (germline): MGHRA, YSYEKL.

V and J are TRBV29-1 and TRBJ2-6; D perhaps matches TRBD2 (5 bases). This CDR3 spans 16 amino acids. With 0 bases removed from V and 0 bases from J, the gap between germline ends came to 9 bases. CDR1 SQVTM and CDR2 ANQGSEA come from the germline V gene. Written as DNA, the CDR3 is TGCAGCGTTGAAGATCAAGGGAGCTCTGGGGCCAACGTCCTGACTTTC. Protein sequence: CSVEDQGSSGANVLTF.

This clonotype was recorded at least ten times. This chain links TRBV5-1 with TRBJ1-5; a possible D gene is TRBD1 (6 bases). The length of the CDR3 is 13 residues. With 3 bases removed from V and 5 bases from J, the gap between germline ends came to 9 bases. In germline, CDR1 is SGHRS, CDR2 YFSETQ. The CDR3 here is CASSSQGDQPQHF. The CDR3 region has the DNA TGCGCCAGCAGCTCACAGGGCGATCAGCCCCAGCATTTT.

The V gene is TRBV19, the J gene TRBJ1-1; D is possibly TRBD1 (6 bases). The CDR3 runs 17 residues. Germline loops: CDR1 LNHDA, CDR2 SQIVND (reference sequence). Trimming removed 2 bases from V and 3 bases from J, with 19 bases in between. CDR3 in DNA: TGTGCCAGTAGTATACGTCCCCAGGGGACCGGGGACACTGAAGCTTTCTTT. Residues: CASSIRPQGTGDTEAFF.

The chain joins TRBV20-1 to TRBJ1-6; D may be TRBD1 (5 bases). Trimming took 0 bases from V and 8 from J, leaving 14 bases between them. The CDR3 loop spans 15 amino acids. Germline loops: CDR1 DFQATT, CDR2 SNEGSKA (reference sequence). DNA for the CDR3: TGCAGTGCTAGAGATTCCCGACAGTTGGATTCACCCCTCCACTTT. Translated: CSARDSRQLDSPLHF.

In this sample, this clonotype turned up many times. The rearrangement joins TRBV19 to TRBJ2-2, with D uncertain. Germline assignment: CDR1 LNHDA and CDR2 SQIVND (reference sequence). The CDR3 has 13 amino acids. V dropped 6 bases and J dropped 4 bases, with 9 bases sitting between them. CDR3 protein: CASRRVATGELFF. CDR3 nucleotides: TGTGCCAGTAGGAGAGTAGCCACCGGGGAGCTGTTTTTT.

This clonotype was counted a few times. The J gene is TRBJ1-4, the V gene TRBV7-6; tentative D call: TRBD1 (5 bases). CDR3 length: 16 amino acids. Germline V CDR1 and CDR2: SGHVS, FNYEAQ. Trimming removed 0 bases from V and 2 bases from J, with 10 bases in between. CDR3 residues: CASSLAGGVTNEKLFF. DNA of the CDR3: TGTGCCAGCAGCTTAGCCGGGGGAGTGACTAATGAAAAACTGTTTTTT.

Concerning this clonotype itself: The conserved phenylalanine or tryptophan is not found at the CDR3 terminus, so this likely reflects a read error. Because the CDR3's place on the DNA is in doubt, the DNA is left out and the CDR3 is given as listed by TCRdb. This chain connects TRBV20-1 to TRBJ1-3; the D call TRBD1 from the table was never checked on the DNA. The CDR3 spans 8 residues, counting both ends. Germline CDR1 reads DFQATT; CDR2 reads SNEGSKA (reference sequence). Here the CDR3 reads CSARRQNT.

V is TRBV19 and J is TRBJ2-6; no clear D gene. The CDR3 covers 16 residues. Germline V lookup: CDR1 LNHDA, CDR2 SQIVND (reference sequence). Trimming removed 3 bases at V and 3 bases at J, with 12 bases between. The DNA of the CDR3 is TGTGCCAGTAGTATTGGAGCTAACTATGGGGCCAACGTCCTGACTTTC. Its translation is CASSIGANYGANVLTF.

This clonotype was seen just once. CDR3 sequence reads: CATSRGGTSGSLETQYF. Here the CDR3 DNA reads TGTGCCACCAGCAGAGGGGGGACTAGCGGGAGCTTGGAGACCCAGTACTTC. The rearrangement links TRBV15 to TRBJ2-5; 14 positions match TRBD2. Germline CDR1 reads LNHNV; CDR2 reads YYDKDF (reference sequence). CDR3 length equals 17 residues. V lost 1 base, J lost 5 bases, and 6 bases stayed unmatched.

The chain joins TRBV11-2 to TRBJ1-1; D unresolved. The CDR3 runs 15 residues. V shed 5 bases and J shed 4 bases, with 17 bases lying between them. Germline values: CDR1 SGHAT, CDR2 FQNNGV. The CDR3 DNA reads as TGTGCCAGCAGCGTTGTCGCCTTAAGGGTCACTGAAGCTTTCTTT. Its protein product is CASSVVALRVTEAFF.

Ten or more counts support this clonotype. CDR3: CASSQRGTGYEKLFF. The CDR3 region has the DNA TGCGCCAGCAGCCAAAGAGGGACAGGGTACGAAAAACTGTTTTTT. The rearrangement joins TRBV4-1 to TRBJ1-4; 9 bases are a match to TRBD1. Germline lookup yields CDR1 MGHRA and CDR2 YSYEKL. CDR3 length: 15 amino acids. Trimming cost V 2 bases and J 8 bases; bases outside gene matches: 6.

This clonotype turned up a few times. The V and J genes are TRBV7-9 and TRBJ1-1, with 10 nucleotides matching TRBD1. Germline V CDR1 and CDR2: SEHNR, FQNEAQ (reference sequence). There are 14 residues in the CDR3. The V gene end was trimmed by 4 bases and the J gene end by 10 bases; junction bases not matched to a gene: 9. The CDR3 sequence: CASSSGQGNERAFF. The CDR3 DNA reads TGTGCCAGCAGCTCGGGACAGGGGAACGAGAGAGCTTTCTTT.